This TCR beta chain was documented in a study of blood T cell repertoires in COVID-19. The repertoire was sequenced with immunoSEQ multiplex PCR; TCRdb's copy has only in-frame clones and lacks some. The table lists roughly 81,000 clones, around nine tenths of them singletons. The V gene lost 0 bases and the J gene lost 4 bases, with 6 bases spanning the gap. Germline V gene data show CDR1 as LNHNV and CDR2 as YYDKDF (reference sequence). The CDR3 is 13 residues long. The genes are TRBV15 and TRBJ1-2; no firm D call. Source material: peripheral blood. The TCR originated in an older man with active or convalescent COVID-19. The CDR3, as DNA: TGTGCCACCAGCAGAGATGCCAGCTATGGCTACACCTTC. Translation: CATSRDASYGYTF.